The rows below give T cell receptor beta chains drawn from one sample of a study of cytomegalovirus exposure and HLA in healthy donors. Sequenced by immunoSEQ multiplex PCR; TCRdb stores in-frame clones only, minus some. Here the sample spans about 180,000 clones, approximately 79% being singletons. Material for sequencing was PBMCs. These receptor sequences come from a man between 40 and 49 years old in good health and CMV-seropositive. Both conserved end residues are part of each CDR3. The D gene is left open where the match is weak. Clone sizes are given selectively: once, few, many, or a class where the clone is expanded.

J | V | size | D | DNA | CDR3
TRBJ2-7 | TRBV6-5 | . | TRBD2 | TGTGCCAGCAGTTCGCGGGGGACTCTCCCGGAGGGCGGGCAGTACTTC | CASSSRGTLPEGGQYF
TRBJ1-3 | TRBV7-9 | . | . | TGTGCCAGCAGCTTAAGTTTAGCTCTAGGGGACACCATATATTTT | CASSLSLALGDTIYF
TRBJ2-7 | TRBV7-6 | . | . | TGTGCCAGCAGTCCCGAGGTCGCGGGACGTCATAAGAACGAGCAGTACTTC | CASSPEVAGRHKNEQYF
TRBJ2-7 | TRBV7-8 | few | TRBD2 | TGTGCCAGCAGCCAGACTAGCGGGGGTCCCTACGAGCAGTACTTC | CASSQTSGGPYEQYF
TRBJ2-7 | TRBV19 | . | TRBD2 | TGTGCCAGTAGCCCTCGCAGAACCGGGAGGGGATCCTACGAGCAGTACTTC | CASSPRRTGRGSYEQYF
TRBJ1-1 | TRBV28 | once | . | TGTGCCAGCAGTTTAGGTCCAGGGATGAACACTGAAGCTTTCTTT | CASSLGPGMNTEAFF
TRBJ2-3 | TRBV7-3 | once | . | TGTGCCAGCAGCAAACAGTTCACAGATACGCAGTATTTT | CASSKQFTDTQYF
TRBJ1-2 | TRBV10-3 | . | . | TGTGCCATCAGTGATTCTTATGGCTACACCTTC | CAISDSYGYTF
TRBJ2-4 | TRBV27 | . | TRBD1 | TGTGCCAGCAGTTCTTACCGGACAGGGGGCTGGTCCAAAAACAGTCAGTACTTC | CASSSYRTGGWSKNSQYF
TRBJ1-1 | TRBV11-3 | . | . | TGTGCCAGCAGCCCGTGGACAGCGAACACTGAAGCTTTCTTT | CASSPWTANTEAFF
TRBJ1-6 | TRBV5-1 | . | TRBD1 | TGCGCCAGCAGCAGAGGGACAGGGGAATCCTATAATTCACCCCTCCACTTT | CASSRGTGESYNSPLHF
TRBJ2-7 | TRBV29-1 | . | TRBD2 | TGCAGCGTTGTTCGGGACTATACCTACGAGCAGTACTTC | CSVVRDYTYEQYF
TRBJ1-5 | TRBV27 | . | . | TGTGCCAGCAGCCTCCGCGGACAGCTTACTGGAAGCAATCAGCCCCAGCATTTT | CASSLRGQLTGSNQPQHF
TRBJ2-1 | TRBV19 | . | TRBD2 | TGTGCCAGTAGTATATCCGGGAGGGCCTTTGGTAATGAGCAGTTCTTC | CASSISGRAFGNEQFF
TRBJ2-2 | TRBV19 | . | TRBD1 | TGTGCCAGTAGTAAAGACAGGGGGAACACCGGGGAGCTGTTTTTT | CASSKDRGNTGELFF
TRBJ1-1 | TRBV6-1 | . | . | TGTGCCAGCAGTGAAGCGAGGAGTATTGGCGCTTTCTTT | CASSEARSIGAFF
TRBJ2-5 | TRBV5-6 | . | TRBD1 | TGTGCCAGCAGCTACCTAAACAGGGGGCAAGAGACCCAGTACTTC | CASSYLNRGQETQYF
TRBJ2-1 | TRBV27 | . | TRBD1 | TGTGCCAGCAGTTTCCCCGGGACAGCAAGGAGGCAGTTCTTC | CASSFPGTARRQFF
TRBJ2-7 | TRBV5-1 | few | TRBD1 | TGCGCCAGCAGCCGCGACAGGGGAAGACCCTACGAGCAGTACTTC | CASSRDRGRPYEQYF
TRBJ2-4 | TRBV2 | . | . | TGTGCCAGCAGTTGGGGGGAATTTGACATTCAGTACTTC | CASSWGEFDIQYF
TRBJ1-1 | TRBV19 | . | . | TGTGCCAGTAGTATACAAGCTCGCGGCACTGAAGCTTTCTTT | CASSIQARGTEAFF
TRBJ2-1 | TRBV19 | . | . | TGTGCCAGTAGTATACTTCAGGGGAGCCAGTTCTTC | CASSILQGSQFF
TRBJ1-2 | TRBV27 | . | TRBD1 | TGTGCCAGCAGCCCGACAGGGGGCAACTCGTATGGCTACACCTTC | CASSPTGGNSYGYTF
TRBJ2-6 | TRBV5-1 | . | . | TGCGCCAGCAGCTTTGGGGCCAACGGCCTGACTTTC | CASSFGANGLTF
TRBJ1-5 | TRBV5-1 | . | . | TGCGCCAGCAGCATGGACAGTGCAAACCAGCCCCAGCATTTT | CASSMDSANQPQHF
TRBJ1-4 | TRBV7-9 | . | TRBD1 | TGTGCCAGCAGCCTCCAGGGGGCAGGTGGGATTGAAAAACTGTTTTTT | CASSLQGAGGIEKLFF
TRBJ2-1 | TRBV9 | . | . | TGTGCCAGCAGCGTAGCTCCGGGACTTAGCGCATATGAGCAGTTCTTC | CASSVAPGLSAYEQFF
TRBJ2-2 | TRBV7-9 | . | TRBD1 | TGTGCCAGCAGCCACAGGGGCAGTATGTCCGGGGAGCTGTTTTTT | CASSHRGSMSGELFF
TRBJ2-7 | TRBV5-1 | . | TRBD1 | TGCGCCAGTTATGAGGGACAGTTCTCCTACGAGCAGTACTTC | CASYEGQFSYEQYF
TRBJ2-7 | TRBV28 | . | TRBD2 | TGTGCCAGCAGTCGGACTAGCGGGAGGAGGTACGAGCAGTACTTC | CASSRTSGRRYEQYF
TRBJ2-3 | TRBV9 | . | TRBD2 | TGTGCCAGCAGCGTAGTAGCGGGAGCGGGAGATACGCAGTATTTT | CASSVVAGAGDTQYF
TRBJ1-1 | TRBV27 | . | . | TGTGCCAGCAGTTATATATCAGGGAGGACTGAAGCTTTCTTT | CASSYISGRTEAFF
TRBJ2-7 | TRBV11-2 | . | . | TGTGCCAGCAGCGCGAGCGACCTATGGACTCCCACAACCTACGAGCAGTACTTC | CASSASDLWTPTTYEQYF
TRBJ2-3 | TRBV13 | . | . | TGTGCCAGCACTTTGAGGTCGGGCGGCGGGTACACAGATACGCAGTATTTT | CASTLRSGGGYTDTQYF
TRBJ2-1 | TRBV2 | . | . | TGTGCCAGCAGTGAGAACTTGCCCAATGAGCAGTTCTTC | CASSENLPNEQFF
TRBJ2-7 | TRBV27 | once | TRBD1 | TGTGCCAGCAGTCGAACCGGGGCTCGGACAGGGGGCGACGAGCAGTACTTC | CASSRTGARTGGDEQYF
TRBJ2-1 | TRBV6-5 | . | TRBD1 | TGTGCCAGCAGTTACGGGACAGGGACTTACAATGAGCAGTTCTTC | CASSYGTGTYNEQFF
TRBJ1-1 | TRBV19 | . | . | TGTGCCAGTACCCTCTGGGATCGGGGGTTAACTTTCTTT | CASTLWDRGLTFF
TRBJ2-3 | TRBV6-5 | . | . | TGTGCCAGCAGTTACCTCCGGACTAGCACAGATACGCAGTATTTT | CASSYLRTSTDTQYF
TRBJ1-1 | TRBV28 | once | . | TGTGCCAGCAGTTATCGGAACACTGAAGCTTTCTTT | CASSYRNTEAFF
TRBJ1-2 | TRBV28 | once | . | TGTGCCAGTTCAGACAGGCCCTATGGCTACACCTTC | CASSDRPYGYTF